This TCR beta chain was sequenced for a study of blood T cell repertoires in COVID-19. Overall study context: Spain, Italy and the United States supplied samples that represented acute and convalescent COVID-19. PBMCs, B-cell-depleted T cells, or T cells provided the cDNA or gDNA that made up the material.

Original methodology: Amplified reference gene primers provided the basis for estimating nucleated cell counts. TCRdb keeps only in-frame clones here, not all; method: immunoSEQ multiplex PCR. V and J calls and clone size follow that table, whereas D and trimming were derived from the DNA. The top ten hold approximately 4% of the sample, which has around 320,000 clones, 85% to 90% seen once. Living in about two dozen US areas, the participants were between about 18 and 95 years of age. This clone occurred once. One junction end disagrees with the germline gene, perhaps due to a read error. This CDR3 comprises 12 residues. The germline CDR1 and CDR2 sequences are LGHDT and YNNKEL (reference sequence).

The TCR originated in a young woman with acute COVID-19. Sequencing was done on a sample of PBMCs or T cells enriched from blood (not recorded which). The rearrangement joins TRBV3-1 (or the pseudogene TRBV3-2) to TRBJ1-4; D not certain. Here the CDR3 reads CASSQDGGGIVF. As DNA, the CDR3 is TGTGCCAGCAGCCAAGACGGAGGCGGGATAGTTTTT.